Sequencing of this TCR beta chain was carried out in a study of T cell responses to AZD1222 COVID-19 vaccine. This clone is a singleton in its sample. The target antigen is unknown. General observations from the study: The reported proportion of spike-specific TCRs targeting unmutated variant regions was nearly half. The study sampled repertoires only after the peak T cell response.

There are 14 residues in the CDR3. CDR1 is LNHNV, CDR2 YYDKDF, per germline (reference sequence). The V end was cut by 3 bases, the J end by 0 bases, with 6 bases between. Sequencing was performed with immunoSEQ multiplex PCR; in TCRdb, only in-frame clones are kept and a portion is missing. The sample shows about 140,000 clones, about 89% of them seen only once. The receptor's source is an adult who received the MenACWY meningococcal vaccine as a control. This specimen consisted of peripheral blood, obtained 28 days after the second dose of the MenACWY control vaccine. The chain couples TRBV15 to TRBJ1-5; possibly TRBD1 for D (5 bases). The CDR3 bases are TGTGCCACCAGCAGGGGGGGTAGCAATCAGCCCCAGCATTTT. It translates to CATSRGGSNQPQHF.